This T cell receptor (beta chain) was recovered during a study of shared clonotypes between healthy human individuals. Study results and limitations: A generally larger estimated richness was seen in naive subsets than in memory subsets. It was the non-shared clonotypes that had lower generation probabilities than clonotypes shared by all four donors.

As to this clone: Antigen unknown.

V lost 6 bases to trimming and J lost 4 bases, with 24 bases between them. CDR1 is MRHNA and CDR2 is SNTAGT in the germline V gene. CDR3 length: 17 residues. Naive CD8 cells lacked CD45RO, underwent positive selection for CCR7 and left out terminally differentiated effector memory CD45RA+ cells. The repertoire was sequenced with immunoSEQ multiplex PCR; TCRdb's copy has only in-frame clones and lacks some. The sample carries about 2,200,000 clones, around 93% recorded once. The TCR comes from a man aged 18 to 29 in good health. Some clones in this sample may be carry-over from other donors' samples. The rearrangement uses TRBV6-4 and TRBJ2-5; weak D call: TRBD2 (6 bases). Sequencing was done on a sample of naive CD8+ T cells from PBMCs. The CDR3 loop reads CASRRLKKVGAGETQYF. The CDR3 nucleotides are TGTGCCAGCAGGCGGCTTAAAAAGGTGGGAGCGGGAGAGACCCAGTACTTC.